A single T cell receptor beta chain is shown here with its context. This sample is part of a study of blood T cell repertoires in COVID-19. The CDR3 extends over 16 amino acids. The germline V gene has CDR1 SGHRS and CDR2 YFSETQ. The V end was cut by 0 bases, the J end by 0 bases, with 10 bases between. Study processing details: Quantification of nucleated cells was approximated via reference gene primer amplification. Clones were read by immunoSEQ multiplex PCR, and TCRdb kept only the in-frame ones, dropping some. V, J and clone size reflect that table, while D and trimming were determined from the DNA. Of roughly 260,000 clones listed, 88% are singletons.

This chain joins TRBV5-1 and TRBJ2-1, with D possibly TRBD2 on 6 matching bases. The receptor's source is a man aged 55-75 years who had recovered from COVID-19. Sequenced input: peripheral blood. Written as DNA, the CDR3 is TGCGCCAGCAGCTTGGAAGGAGGGTTCTCCTACAATGAGCAGTTCTTC. Its protein product is CASSLEGGFSYNEQFF.